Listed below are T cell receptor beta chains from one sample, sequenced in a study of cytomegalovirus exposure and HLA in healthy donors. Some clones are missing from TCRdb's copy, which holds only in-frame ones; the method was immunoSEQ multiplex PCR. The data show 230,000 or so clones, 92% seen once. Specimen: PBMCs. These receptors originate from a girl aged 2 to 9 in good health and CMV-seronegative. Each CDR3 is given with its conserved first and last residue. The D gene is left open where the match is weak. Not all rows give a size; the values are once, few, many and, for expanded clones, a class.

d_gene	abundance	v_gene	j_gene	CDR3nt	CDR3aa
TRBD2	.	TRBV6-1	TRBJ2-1	TGTGCCAGCAGTGAAGCTGCGGGGGGACTAGCGGGTGGCAGTGAGCAGTTCTTC	CASSEAAGGLAGGSEQFF
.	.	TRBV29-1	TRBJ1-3	TGCAGCGTGGGACTTGGGGACTCTGGAAACACCATATATTTT	CSVGLGDSGNTIYF
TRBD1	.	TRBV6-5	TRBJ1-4	TGTGCCAGCAGCCTGGGACAGGGGGTCGGGAAACTGTTTTTT	CASSLGQGVGKLFF
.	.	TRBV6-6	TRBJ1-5	TGTGCCAGCAGCTCCGGGGGAGGGAATCAGCCCCAGCATTTT	CASSSGGGNQPQHF
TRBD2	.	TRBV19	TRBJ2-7	TGTGCCAGTACCACCGATTTGACTAGCTACGTCGACGAGCAGTACTTC	CASTTDLTSYVDEQYF
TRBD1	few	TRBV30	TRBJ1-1	TGTGCCTGGAGCCGGGACAGTGAAGCTTTCTTT	CAWSRDSEAFF
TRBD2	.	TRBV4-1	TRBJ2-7	TGCGCCAGCAGCCAAGATACGGGAGGGCCTACCTACGAGCAGTACTTC	CASSQDTGGPTYEQYF
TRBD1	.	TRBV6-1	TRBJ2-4	TGTGCCAGCAGTGGACAGGGGTCTGTGGGGAACATTCAGTACTTC	CASSGQGSVGNIQYF
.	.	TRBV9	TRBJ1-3	TGTGCCAGCCGACACAGCTCTGGAAACACCATATATTTT	CASRHSSGNTIYF
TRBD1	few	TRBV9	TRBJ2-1	TGTGCCAGCAGCGTAGATGGGACAGCCTACAATGAGCAGTTCTTC	CASSVDGTAYNEQFF
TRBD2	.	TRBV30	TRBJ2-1	TGTGCCTGGAGTCGGCTAGCGGGAGATGAGCAGTTCTTC	CAWSRLAGDEQFF
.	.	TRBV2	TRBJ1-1	TGTGCCAGCAGTGAAGAGGCGGCACTGGCTGGAAACACTGAAGCTTTCTTT	CASSEEAALAGNTEAFF
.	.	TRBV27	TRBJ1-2	TGTGCCAGCAGTTTATTGGGGGGGCCGAACTATGGCTACACCTTC	CASSLLGGPNYGYTF
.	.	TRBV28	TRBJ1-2	TGTGCCAGCAGCTTGACCGGACAGAGGGTCGATGGCTACACCTTC	CASSLTGQRVDGYTF
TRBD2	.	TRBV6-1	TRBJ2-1	TGTGCCAGAATTTATAGCGGGACACCTGATGAGCAGTTCTTC	CARIYSGTPDEQFF
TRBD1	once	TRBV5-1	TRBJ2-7	TGCGCCAGCAGCTGGGACAGGCCCTACGAGCAGTACTTC	CASSWDRPYEQYF